This T cell receptor beta chain derives from a study of OX40 agonist ivuxolimab in advanced cancers. The repertoire was sequenced with immunoSEQ multiplex PCR; TCRdb's copy has only in-frame clones and lacks some. Of more than 55,000 clones in the sample, more than 85% were seen once. V lost 4 bases and J lost 6; bases outside the gene matches: 7. Germline V gives CDR1 LNHDA, CDR2 SQIVND (reference sequence). The CDR3 has 15 amino acids. The receptor was isolated from an adult with an advanced solid tumor such as melanoma, head and neck, liver or kidney cancer. The gene calls are TRBV19 and TRBJ1-5; 9 positions agree with TRBD1. The starting material was CD4+ or CD8+ T cells sorted from blood, obtained in a trial of the OX40 agonist ivuxolimab. The CDR3 DNA follows: TGTGCCAGTAGTACCGGGGTGACAGGGGGTCAGCCCCAGCATTTT. Amino acid sequence: CASSTGVTGGQPQHF.